This T cell receptor (beta chain) was recorded in a study of vaccination and CD4 T cells after COVID-19. At the Johns Hopkins FTIC core, DNA taken from cultured CD4+ T cells was sequenced by way of the Oncomine TCR Beta short-read assay. TCRdb passed the PCR reads through MiXCR, listing each CDR3 protein once. The table has around 16,000 distinct CDR3 sequences, approximately 63% seen once. Treatment noted: approximately nine-day PBMC culture with coronavirus spike peptide pools or control peptides (ViraFEST assay). Trimming took 1 base from V and 2 from J, leaving 9 bases between them. There are 15 residues in the CDR3. Germline assignment: CDR1 SGHTA and CDR2 FQGNSA. Notes on this clonotype: Its antigen remains unidentified.

J is TRBJ1-3 and V is TRBV7-2; D unresolved. The receptor was isolated from a human donor who had recovered from COVID-19. The source material was CD4+ T cells from blood, cultured in vitro. The CDR3 loop reads CASSLVAGPGNTIYF. The CDR3 nucleotides are TGTGCCAGCAGCTTAGTGGCAGGACCTGGAAACACCATATATTTT.